A selection of T cell receptor beta chains follows, all from one sample in a study of CD8+ T cells in alopecia areata. Libraries were prepared by immunoSEQ multiplex PCR; TCRdb keeps only in-frame clonotypes and omits some of them. This table has 180,000 or so clones, less than 75% appearing once. The input for sequencing was CD8+ T cells sorted from blood, taken at week 0. The receptors stem from a human donor with alopecia areata. Each CDR3 is given with its conserved first and last residue. The order of the fields is CDR3 protein, V gene, D gene. A D gene is named only where the DNA matches it firmly.

CASSSGTDYNEQFF TRBV7-9 -
CASSSTGELFF TRBV7-9 -
CASSYGLESSYEQYF TRBV6-5 TRBD2
CAISPGRGASADTQYF TRBV10-3 TRBD2
CASTTLAGYTSTDTQYF TRBV2 -
CASTGQSSYEQYF TRBV2 -
CASTPGGGASYTF TRBV5-6 -
CASSLGPGQGEKLFF TRBV5-6 TRBD1
CASDRGSYNEQFF TRBV30 TRBD1
CAWSGGAGETQYF TRBV30 -
CASSLGQTINTEAFF TRBV27 -
CTLPREGHEQYF TRBV29-1 -
CASSQGVEQYF TRBV4-1 -
CASSGTRVGPHNPISYNEQFF TRBV7-6 TRBD2
CASSRAENEGKLFF TRBV9 -
CSVEGGDRSTDTQYF TRBV29-1 TRBD1
CASSLGDQPQHF TRBV5-5 -
CASSQNNEQFF TRBV7-3 -
CASSTRDRQTYEQYF TRBV13 TRBD1
CASSQDLFESNQPQHF TRBV4-1 -
CASSPYPGARGEETQYF TRBV11-2 -
CASSRTRRVDEQYF TRBV2 -
CASRLWDRAAETQYF TRBV27 TRBD1
CAWSESGRSYEQYF TRBV30 -
CASSQDRAGAFF TRBV4-1 -
CAIRRDLSNTGELFF TRBV2 -
CASSQDSRGAFF TRBV4-1 -
CASSLVAHINTEAFF TRBV7-9 -
CSAGVSTWEQYF TRBV29-1 -
CASSSGHANTGELFF TRBV7-9 -
CASSSVRGNSPLHF TRBV27 -
CASSLTGQGSYEQYF TRBV5-1 TRBD1
CASSDRTGNYGYTF TRBV25-1 TRBD1
CSVEDRTQGNEKLFF TRBV29-1 -
CASRKSRHGEQFF TRBV5-1 -
CSVSRDPLYGYTF TRBV29-1 -
CASSLAIRSGYTF TRBV7-9 -